These T cell receptor beta chains were read from a single sample in a study of Graves' ophthalmopathy and Graves' hyperthyroidism. Using its own MiXCR run on the multiplex PCR reads, TCRdb lists one record per CDR3 protein. The sample has around 400,000 distinct CDR3 sequences; roughly 20% are singletons. Sequenced: peripheral blood. These receptors were taken from a woman younger than 35 with stable Graves' hyperthyroidism. Both conserved end residues are part of each CDR3. D genes are given only for firm matches. Clone size is stated in some rows and not others, as once, few, many or a class when expanded.

TRBV6-5	-	16	TRBD1	TRBJ1-2	TGTGCCAGCAGCTACTTGGCAGGGGGATTAAACTATGGCTACACCTTC	CASSYLAGGLNYGYTF
TRBV19	many	16	TRBD2	TRBJ2-7	TGTGCCAGTAGTAAGGGACTAGCGGGAGGGTTCTACGAGCAGTACTTC	CASSKGLAGGFYEQYF
TRBV11-2	-	16	-	TRBJ1-1	TGTGCCAGCAGCTTAGACTCAGTCCCGGGACACCTTGAAGCTTTCTTT	CASSLDSVPGHLEAFF
TRBV7-8	many	18	-	TRBJ2-7	TGTGCCAGCAGCTCCGTCCTAACCTGGGACGGGCTTGGGAACGAGCAGTACTTC	CASSSVLTWDGLGNEQYF
TRBV28	-	15	-	TRBJ1-2	TGTGCCAGCAGTCCCCCGGTGAAGGGAGGGTATGGCTACGCCTTC	CASSPPVKGGYGYAF
TRBV7-2	many	16	TRBD2	TRBJ2-5	TGTGCCAGCAGCACCCGAGCGGGAGGCACCCAAGAGACCCAGTACTTC	CASSTRAGGTQETQYF
TRBV30	many	14	-	TRBJ1-1	TGTGCCTGGAGTGTGCGACTGCTGAACACTGAAGCTTTCTTT	CAWSVRLLNTEAFF
TRBV20-1	-	16	-	TRBJ2-4	TGCAGTCTCTGGGGGAGTGGGGGCGTAGCCAAAAACAGTAAGTACTTC	CSLWGSGGVAKNSKYF
TRBV19	-	15	-	TRBJ2-5	TGTGCCAGTAGTATAGGACTAGAGTTCCAAGAGACCCAGTACTTC	CASSIGLEFQETQYF
TRBV10-3	once	13	-	TRBJ2-7	TGTGCCATCAGGTTCGGGGCGGCCGACGAGCAGTACTTC	CAIRFGAADEQYF
TRBV6-2/TRBV6-3	many	16	TRBD1	TRBJ1-5	TGTGCCAGCAGTTACAGGGACAGGGGGGTTGGTCAGCCCCAGCATTTT	CASSYRDRGVGQPQHF
TRBV7-2	-	15	-	TRBJ1-2	TGTGCCAGCAGCTCCTTCAGGGAGGATAACTATGGCTACACCTTC	CASSSFREDNYGYTF
TRBV13	many	16	-	TRBJ2-5	TGTGCCAGCAGTTCAGAGGGACACCGGTCCTCGGGGACCCAGTACTTC	CASSSEGHRSSGTQYF
TRBV29-1	-	14	TRBD1	TRBJ1-2	TGCAGCGTAGACTCGGGACAGATACCCTATGGCTACACCTTC	CSVDSGQIPYGYTF
TRBV28	-	15	-	TRBJ2-2	TGTGCCAGCACTACAGCGGACGGACACACCGGGGAGCTGTTTTTT	CASTTADGHTGELFF
TRBV3-1	few	15	-	TRBJ2-7	TGTGCCAGCAGCGAGGACCCATGGGCCTCCTACGAGCAGTACTTC	CASSEDPWASYEQYF
TRBV9	-	13	-	TRBJ2-7	TGTGCCAGCAGCGGAGGGAGTTTGTACGAGCAGTACTTC	CASSGGSLYEQYF
TRBV28	-	14	-	TRBJ2-7	TGTGCCAGCAGCTCGACCAGGGACCTTTACGAGCAGTACTTC	CASSSTRDLYEQYF
TRBV30	-	15	-	TRBJ2-5	TGTGCCTGGAGTGTCTATGTGGGGGGGCCGGAGACCCAGTACTTC	CAWSVYVGGPETQYF
TRBV28	-	14	TRBD1	TRBJ2-7	TGTGCCAGCAGTCCAGGGGGCGAAAGCTACGAGCAGTACTTC	CASSPGGESYEQYF
TRBV6-1	many	14	-	TRBJ2-2	TGTGCCAGCAGGATGGGACCGGGGACCGGGGAGCTGTTTTTT	CASRMGPGTGELFF
TRBV27	many	16	-	TRBJ1-1	TGTGCCAGCAGTCCGACAGGTAACTTCATGAACACTGAAGCTTTCTTT	CASSPTGNFMNTEAFF
TRBV4-1	many	14	TRBD1	TRBJ1-5	TGCGCCAGCAGCCTAGGACAGGGCAAGCAGCCCCAGCATTTT	CASSLGQGKQPQHF
TRBV12-3/TRBV12-4	few	12	-	TRBJ2-5	TGTGCCAGCAGCGTGATGGGGGAGACCCAGTACTTC	CASSVMGETQYF
TRBV6-1	many	14	-	TRBJ1-5	TGTGCCAGCAGTGAAAGGGCAGGGAATCAGCCCCAGCATTTT	CASSERAGNQPQHF
TRBV7-3	many	13	TRBD2	TRBJ2-7	TGTGCCAGCAGCTCTAGCGGGGGGTACGAGCAGTACTTC	CASSSSGGYEQYF
TRBV6-2/TRBV6-3	many	14	-	TRBJ2-5	TGTGCCACCGGGGGTTTCGGGATCAGAGAGACCCAGTACTTC	CATGGFGIRETQYF
TRBV6-2/TRBV6-3	many	12	-	TRBJ2-4	TGTGCCAGCAGTTACTCGATTGGAGGGGGGTACTTC	CASSYSIGGGYF
TRBV4-3	many	13	-	TRBJ1-1	TGCGCCAGCAGCCAAGGAGCGTGGACTGAAGCTTTCTTT	CASSQGAWTEAFF
TRBV4-1	many	15	TRBD1	TRBJ1-2	TGCGCCAGCAGCCGGCCGACAGGGCGGTCTGTGGGCTACACCTTC	CASSRPTGRSVGYTF
TRBV29-1	many	16	TRBD2	TRBJ2-7	TGCAGCCAACTAAAACCCGGGACTAGCGGGAGGAACGAGCAGTACTTC	CSQLKPGTSGRNEQYF
TRBV25-1	many	17	TRBD1	TRBJ2-6	TGTGCCAGCAGTTCGGGGACAGGACCCACTGGGGCCAACGTCCTGACTTTC	CASSSGTGPTGANVLTF
TRBV5-1	few	16	TRBD2	TRBJ2-5	TGCGCCAGCAGCTTTCGGCTAGCGGGAGGCCAAGAGATCCAGTACTTC	CASSFRLAGGQEIQYF
TRBV9	-	16	TRBD1	TRBJ2-7	TGTGCCAGCAGCGCTACTTCCGGGACAGGGACCTACGAGCAGTACTTC	CASSATSGTGTYEQYF
TRBV20-1	-	13	TRBD2	TRBJ2-7	TGCAGTGCCCCCGGACTAGGAGCAGACGAGCAGTACTTC	CSAPGLGADEQYF
TRBV5-1	-	15	-	TRBJ2-5	TGCGCCAGCAACCCGGACAGAGCCCCCGCGGAGACCCAGTACTTC	CASNPDRAPAETQYF
TRBV7-3	many	16	TRBD2	TRBJ2-5	TGTGCCAGCAGGCCGGGACTAGCGGGAGTCGGAGAGACCCAGTACTTC	CASRPGLAGVGETQYF
TRBV6-2/TRBV6-3	-	14	-	TRBJ1-2	TGTGCCAGCAGTTACTCACAGGGTTCGGATGGCTACACCTTC	CASSYSQGSDGYTF
TRBV29-1	many	13	TRBD1	TRBJ1-1	TGCAGCGTCCGGGACAGGGCGGGAGTAGGGGCTTTCTTT	CSVRDRAGVGAFF
TRBV6-2/TRBV6-3	many	17	TRBD2	TRBJ2-3	TGTGCCAGCAGGGGACTAGCGGGAGTGACGGGTAGAGATACGCAGTATTTT	CASRGLAGVTGRDTQYF
TRBV24-1	-	15	TRBD1	TRBJ2-7	TGTGCCACCAGTGGTTGGACAGGCCCTCCCTACGAGCAGTACTTC	CATSGWTGPPYEQYF